The TCR beta chain described here comes from a study of spatial heterogeneity in lung cancer. Study summary: Unique TCR and UMI combinations averaged more than ten appearances each in raw reads. Study outcomes and limitations: Mutation counts in tumors were tracked by counts of expanded intratumoral alpha and beta TCRs.

Only a few counts were recorded for this clonotype. Its antigen remains unknown. Carried by each TCR cDNA molecule was a unique molecular identifier. MiXCR was run by TCRdb on the 5' RACE reads, yielding one entry per CDR3 protein. The data contain about 10,000 distinct CDR3 sequences, approximately 8% of them seen just once; the ten biggest clones take up roughly 19%. V shed 2 bases and J shed 7 bases, with 6 bases lying between them. Germline CDR1 SGHTA, CDR2 FQGTGA. This CDR3 region has 13 residues. The time point is: sample taken at primary tumor resection. This clonotype originated in a male donor with early-stage non-small cell lung cancer. The material was lung tumor tissue, obtained at surgery. The rearrangement uses TRBV7-3 and TRBJ1-6, with unresolved D. The CDR3 region has the DNA TGTGCCAGCAGCTTACTCAGGAATTCACCCCTCCACTTT. Translating it yields CASSLLRNSPLHF.